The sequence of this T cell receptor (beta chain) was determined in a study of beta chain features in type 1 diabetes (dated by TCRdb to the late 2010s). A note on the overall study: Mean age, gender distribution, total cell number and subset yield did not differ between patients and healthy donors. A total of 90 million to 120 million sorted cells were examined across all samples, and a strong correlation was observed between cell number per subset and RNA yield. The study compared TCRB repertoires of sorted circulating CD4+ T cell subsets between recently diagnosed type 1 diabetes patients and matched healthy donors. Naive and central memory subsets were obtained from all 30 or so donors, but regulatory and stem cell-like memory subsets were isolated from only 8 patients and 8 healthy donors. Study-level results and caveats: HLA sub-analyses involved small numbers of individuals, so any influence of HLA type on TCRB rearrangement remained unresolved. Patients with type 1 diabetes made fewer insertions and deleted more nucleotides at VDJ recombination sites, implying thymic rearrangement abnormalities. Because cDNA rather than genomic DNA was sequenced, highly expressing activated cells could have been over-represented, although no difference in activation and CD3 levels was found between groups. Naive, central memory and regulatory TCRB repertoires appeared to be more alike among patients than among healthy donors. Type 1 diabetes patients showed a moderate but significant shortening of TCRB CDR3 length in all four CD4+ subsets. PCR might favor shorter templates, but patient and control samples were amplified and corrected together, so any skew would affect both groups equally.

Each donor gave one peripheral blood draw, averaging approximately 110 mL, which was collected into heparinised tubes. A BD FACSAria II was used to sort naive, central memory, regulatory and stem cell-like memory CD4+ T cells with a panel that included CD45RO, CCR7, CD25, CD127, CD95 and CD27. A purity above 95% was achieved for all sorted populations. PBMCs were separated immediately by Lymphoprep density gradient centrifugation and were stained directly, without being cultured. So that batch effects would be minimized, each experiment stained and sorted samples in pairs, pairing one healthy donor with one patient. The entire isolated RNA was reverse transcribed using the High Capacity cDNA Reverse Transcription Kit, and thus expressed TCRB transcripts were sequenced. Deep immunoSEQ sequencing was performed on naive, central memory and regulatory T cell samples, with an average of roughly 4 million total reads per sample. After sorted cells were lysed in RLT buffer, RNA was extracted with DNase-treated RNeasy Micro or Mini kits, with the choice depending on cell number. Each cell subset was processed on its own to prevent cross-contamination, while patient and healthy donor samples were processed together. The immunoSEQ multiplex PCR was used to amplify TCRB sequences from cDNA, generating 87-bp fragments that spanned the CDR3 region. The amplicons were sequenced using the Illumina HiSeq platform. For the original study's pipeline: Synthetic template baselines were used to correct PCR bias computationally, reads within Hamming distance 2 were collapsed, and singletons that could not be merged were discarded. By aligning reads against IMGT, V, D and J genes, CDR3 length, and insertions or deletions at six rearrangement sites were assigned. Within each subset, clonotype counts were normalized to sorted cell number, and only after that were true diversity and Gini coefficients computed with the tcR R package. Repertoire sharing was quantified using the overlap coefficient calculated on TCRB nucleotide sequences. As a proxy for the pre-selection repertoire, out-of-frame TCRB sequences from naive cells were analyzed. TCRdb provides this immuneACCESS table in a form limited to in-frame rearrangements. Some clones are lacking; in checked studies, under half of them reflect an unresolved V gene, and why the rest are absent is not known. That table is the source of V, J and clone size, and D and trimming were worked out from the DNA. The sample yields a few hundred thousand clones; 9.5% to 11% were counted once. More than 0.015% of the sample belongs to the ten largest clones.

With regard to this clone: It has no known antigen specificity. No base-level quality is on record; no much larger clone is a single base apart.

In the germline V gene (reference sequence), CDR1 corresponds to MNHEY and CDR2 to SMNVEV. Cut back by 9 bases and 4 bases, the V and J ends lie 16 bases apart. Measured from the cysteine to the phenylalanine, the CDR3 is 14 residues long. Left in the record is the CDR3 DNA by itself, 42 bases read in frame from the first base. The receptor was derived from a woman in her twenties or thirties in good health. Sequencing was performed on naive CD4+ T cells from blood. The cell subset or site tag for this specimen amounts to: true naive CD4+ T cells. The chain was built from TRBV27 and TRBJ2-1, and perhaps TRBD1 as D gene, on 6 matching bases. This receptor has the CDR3 CASVSFGTYNEQFF. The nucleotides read TGTGCCAGTGTTTCTTTTGGGACATACAATGAGCAGTTCTTC.